This T cell receptor (beta chain) is from a study of cytomegalovirus exposure and HLA in healthy donors. Study in general: Both the roughly 120 validation repertoires and the 666 first-cohort repertoires used the same platform, as reported by a later analysis.

A note on this clone: The antigen remains undetermined.

Libraries were prepared by immunoSEQ multiplex PCR; TCRdb keeps only in-frame clonotypes and omits some of them. Of approximately 140,000 clones listed, about 87% are singletons. Notes on the study in general: Per published reports, the classifier diagnosed cytomegalovirus status with high specificity and sensitivity. The investigators catalogued 150 or so TCR beta chains as cytomegalovirus-associated.

The sequenced material came from PBMCs. The sequence came from a man aged 18-30 years in good health and CMV-seropositive.

The CDR3 coding sequence is TGTGCCAGCAGCTTAGAGTGGACGGGAGGGGATGAGCAGTTCTTC. Encoded protein: CASSLEWTGGDEQFF. The chain has TRBV7-2 and TRBJ2-1; 8 nucleotides match TRBD2. The CDR3 has 15 amino acids. Germline loops: CDR1 SGHTA, CDR2 FQGNSA. J gave up 8 bases and V 1 base, and 7 bases lay outside the gene matches.